These 26 T cell receptor beta chains share one sample of origin, sequenced in a study of blood T cell repertoires in COVID-19. Clones were sequenced by immunoSEQ multiplex PCR, and TCRdb holds only the in-frame ones, with some missing. The table shows fewer than 300,000 clones, with 86% occurring only once. Source material: PBMCs or T cells enriched from blood (not recorded which). The receptor source for this set is a man between 18 and 29 years old who had recovered from COVID-19.

This chain links TRBV4-1 with TRBJ1-1; D may be TRBD1 (6 bases). Germline V CDR1 and CDR2: MGHRA, YSYEKL. CDR3 size: 16 residues. The V end lost 1 base, the J end lost 3 bases, and 15 bases lay between the germline ends. The CDR3 reads CASSQVPQGSYTEAFF. The CDR3, as DNA: TGCGCCAGCAGCCAAGTTCCCCAGGGGTCGTACACTGAAGCTTTCTTT.

The rearrangement joins TRBV2 to TRBJ2-1; 9 bases are shared with TRBD2. The germline V gene has CDR1 SNHLY and CDR2 FYNNEI. V dropped 5 bases and J dropped 3; count of bases not matched to a gene: 5. The CDR3 consists of 15 residues. CDR3 DNA: TGTGCCAGCAGTTTTTCTAGCGGGATCTACAATGAGCAGTTCTTC. This encodes CASSFSSGIYNEQFF.

This sequence joins TRBV18 and TRBJ2-5, with 8 positions matching TRBD1. The CDR3 runs to 15 residues. CDR1 KGHSH and CDR2 LQKENI come from the germline V gene. V trimming: 4 bases; J trimming: 1 base; junction bases outside the gene matches: 5. CDR3 sequence reads: CASSLAGTGQETQYF. The DNA for the CDR3 is TGTGCCAGCTCACTTGCCGGGACAGGCCAAGAGACCCAGTACTTC.

The chain uses TRBV18 and TRBJ1-6; D call uncertain. CDR1 is KGHSH, CDR2 LQKENI, per germline. The CDR3 is 17 amino acids. Trimming removed 6 bases at V and 7 bases at J, with 22 bases between. CDR3 in DNA: TGTGCCAGCTCCCGAACAGATTCCGCGCACGGAAATTCACCCCTCCACTTT. Its protein is CASSRTDSAHGNSPLHF.

This chain joins TRBV11-2 and TRBJ2-5; 7 bases map to TRBD1. Unmatched junction bases numbered 17, after V lost 1 base and J lost 3 bases. The CDR3 length is 19 residues. Germline V gene lookup returns CDR1 SGHAT and CDR2 FQNNGV. CDR3 amino acids: CASSLGSVGGPYLEETQYF. CDR3 coding DNA: TGTGCCAGCAGCTTAGGATCGGTAGGGGGCCCTTACTTAGAAGAGACCCAGTACTTC.

This clone was recorded at least ten times. V gene TRBV7-9 combines with J gene TRBJ2-7, with 7 nucleotides matching TRBD1. This CDR3 comprises 16 residues. Germline CDR1 is SEHNR and CDR2 is FQNEAQ (reference sequence). Germline trimming cut 4 bases from V and 5 bases from J; bases unmatched to any gene: 14. The CDR3 region is CASSSPVVEGGHEQYF. The CDR3 DNA sequence: TGTGCCAGCAGCTCCCCCGTCGTTGAAGGGGGCCACGAGCAGTACTTC.

The chain links TRBV7-2 to TRBJ1-4, with no clear D. Germline values: CDR1 SGHTA, CDR2 FQGNSA. The CDR3 runs to 15 residues. V shed 4 bases and J shed 7 bases, with 16 bases lying between them. CDR3 nucleotide sequence: TGTGCCAGCAGCTCCCGTGGAGGGTACGGTGAAAAACTGTTTTTT. This gives the protein CASSSRGGYGEKLFF.

The chain is built from TRBV7-2 and TRBJ1-4, with 8 nucleotides matching TRBD1. Germline CDR1 reads SGHTA; CDR2 reads FQGNSA. With 4 bases clipped from V and 5 bases from J, the junction kept 6 bases outside the gene matches. This CDR3 region has 15 residues. CDR3 residues: CASSSQGAANEKLFF. The DNA for the CDR3 is TGTGCCAGCAGCTCCCAGGGGGCGGCGAATGAAAAACTGTTTTTT.

The chain has TRBV7-9 and TRBJ2-3, with 11 bases lining up with TRBD2. The length of the CDR3 is 17 residues. Germline loops: CDR1 SEHNR, CDR2 FQNEAQ (reference sequence). The ends lost 4 bases at V and 5 bases at J; junction bases unmatched: 11. DNA for the CDR3: TGTGCCAGCAGCTCCGGAATAGCGGGGGGGCTCGGAGATACGCAGTATTTT. Its translation: CASSSGIAGGLGDTQYF.

This chain joins TRBV6-5 and TRBJ1-1; D may be TRBD1 (5 bases). The CDR3 extends over 14 amino acids. Germline assignment: CDR1 MNHEY and CDR2 SVGAGI. The V end was cut by 6 bases, the J end by 10 bases, with 21 bases between. The CDR3 DNA reads TGTGCCAGCAGGGGGACGAGCGGGGAGCTAGGAGCTTTCTTT. It is translated as CASRGTSGELGAFF.

This sequence joins TRBV4-1 and TRBJ2-1; TRBD2 aligns across 7 bases. Germline values: CDR1 MGHRA, CDR2 YSYEKL. J lost 0 bases, V lost 1 base, and 3 bases had no gene match. The CDR3 is 16 residues long. The CDR3 DNA sequence: TGCGCCAGCAGCCAAGCGAGCGGGGCCTCCTACAATGAGCAGTTCTTC. Translation gives CASSQASGASYNEQFF.

A note on this clone: The same CDR3 also results from other DNA sequences found in this sample. The chain couples TRBV12-3 or TRBV12-4 to TRBJ1-2; tentative D call: TRBD1 (6 bases). The germline V and J ends were trimmed by 5 bases and 4 bases, with 11 bases remaining between them. This CDR3 is 13 amino acids long. The CDR3, as DNA: TGTGCCAGCAGTCCGACAGGTTCCTATGGCTACACCTTC. This sequence encodes CASSPTGSYGYTF.

This clone occurred a few times. The V gene is TRBV27, the J gene TRBJ1-1, with 7 positions matching TRBD1. The CDR3 runs 14 residues. J was trimmed by 1 base and V by 4 bases; bases with no gene match: 3. From germline, CDR1 is MNHEY and CDR2 SMNVEV (reference sequence). The CDR3, as DNA: TGTGCCAGCAGTTACCGGACAGGGAACACTGAAGCTTTCTTT. It yields the protein CASSYRTGNTEAFF.

This chain joins TRBV19 and TRBJ1-4; 8 nucleotides line up with TRBD1. This CDR3 comprises 17 residues. Germline V CDR1 and CDR2: LNHDA, SQIVND (reference sequence). Unmatched junction bases numbered 11, after V lost 5 bases and J lost 3 bases. CDR3 sequence (DNA): TGTGCCAGTAGTTCCGGGACAGGAATCGGAGCTAATGAAAAACTGTTTTTT. Its protein product is CASSSGTGIGANEKLFF.

Remarks on this clone: The same CDR3 is also encoded by other DNA sequences in this sample. The V gene is TRBV27, the J gene TRBJ2-5; 7 bases fit TRBD2. Trimming cost V 5 bases and J 5 bases; bases outside gene matches: 5. The CDR3 loop spans 13 amino acids. The germline V gene has CDR1 MNHEY and CDR2 SMNVEV (reference sequence). The CDR3 reads CASSLPGGETQYF. The CDR3 DNA reads as TGTGCCAGCAGTCTACCCGGGGGGGAGACCCAGTACTTC.

The rearrangement joins TRBV4-2 to TRBJ1-2; TRBD1 agrees at 7 bases. V trimming: 1 base; J trimming: 14 bases; junction bases outside the gene matches: 4. CDR1 and CDR2 from the germline V gene are LGHNA and YNFKEQ. This CDR3 contains 11 residues. CDR3 bases: TGTGCCAGCAGCCAAGGACAGGGCGGGACCTTC. It codes for CASSQGQGGTF.

The genes are TRBV10-3 and TRBJ2-2; a weak D match, TRBD1 (6 bases). The CDR3 contains 17 residues. V lost 2 bases to trimming and J lost 4 bases, with 17 bases between them. The germline V gene has CDR1 ENHRY and CDR2 SYGVKD. The CDR3 DNA follows: TGTGCCATCAGTGAGCGACGGACAGAATCTCTCACCGGGGAGCTGTTTTTT. Amino acid sequence: CAISERRTESLTGELFF.

The V gene is TRBV20-1, the J gene TRBJ1-2, with D uncertain. Germline V gene lookup returns CDR1 DFQATT and CDR2 SNEGSKA (reference sequence). There are 13 residues in the CDR3. V dropped 3 bases and J dropped 4 bases, with 12 bases sitting between them. CDR3 residues: CSASWPSGYGYTF. For the CDR3, the DNA is TGCAGTGCTAGTTGGCCATCGGGCTATGGCTACACCTTC.

This clone occurred a few times. The chain has TRBV5-4 and TRBJ2-3; 8 bases match TRBD2. Germline assignment: CDR1 SGHNT and CDR2 YYREEE (reference sequence). CDR3 length: 17 residues. Trimming took 4 bases from V and 2 from J; bases not matched to a gene: 12. DNA for the CDR3: TGTGCCAGCAGCGGCGGGACTAGTAGGGGGTTCACAGATACGCAGTATTTT. Protein: CASSGGTSRGFTDTQYF.

With regard to this clone: The identical CDR3 is also encoded by other nucleotide sequences in the sample. The chain links TRBV7-9 to TRBJ1-2; no firm D call. Deletions cut 1 base from V and 4 bases from J, with 4 bases between. The germline V gene has CDR1 SEHNR and CDR2 FQNEAQ (reference sequence). The CDR3 is 12 residues long. This CDR3 is CASSLDSYGYTF. The CDR3, as DNA: TGTGCCAGCAGCTTAGACAGCTATGGCTACACCTTC.

J is TRBJ1-5 and V is TRBV21-1. TRBV21-1 is designated a pseudogene. The CDR3 loop spans 14 amino acids. The chain's CDR3 is CASRGGLGNQPQHF. For the CDR3, the DNA is TGTGCCAGCAGGGGGGGGCTGGGCAATCAGCCCCAGCATTTT.

V gene TRBV12-5 combines with J gene TRBJ1-2; the D is unclear. Trimming shortened V by 3 bases and J by 0 bases, and 11 bases separated the two germline ends. The CDR3 spans 15 residues. CDR1 is LGHNT, CDR2 FRNRAP, per germline. CDR3 DNA: TGTGCTAGTGGTTTAACGAGGAAACCTAACTATGGCTACACCTTC. It is translated as CASGLTRKPNYGYTF.

For this clone: The junction does not match germline at one end; this may be a read error. CDR3 region: CASSTTVFSGSTIYF. CDR3 bases: TGTGCCAGTAGTACGACAGTCTTCTCTGGAAGCACCATATATTTT. This chain links TRBV19 with TRBJ1-3; TRBD1 might be the D (5 bases). Per the germline V gene, CDR1 is LNHDA and CDR2 is SQIVND (reference sequence). The CDR3 sequence is 15 residues long.

The V call is TRBV7-9, the J call TRBJ2-2; 7 positions match TRBD1. V shed 5 bases, J shed 1 base, and the junction held 4 bases outside the gene matches. CDR3 length: 15 residues. Looked up from germline, CDR1 is SEHNR and CDR2 is FQNEAQ (reference sequence). The chain's CDR3 is CASSPGTENTGELFF. For the CDR3, the DNA is TGTGCCAGCAGCCCCGGGACAGAGAACACCGGGGAGCTGTTTTTT.

This chain connects TRBV30 to TRBJ2-7, with TRBD2 identical over 8 bases. Germline lookup yields CDR1 GTSNPN and CDR2 SVGIG (reference sequence). The CDR3 has 13 amino acids. Trimming removed 1 base from V and 6 bases from J; junction bases left unmatched: 5. The CDR3 spells CAWSGTSLGEQYF. CDR3 in DNA: TGTGCCTGGAGTGGGACTAGCTTAGGCGAGCAGTACTTC.

The table lists this clone with a few counts. This sequence joins TRBV6-5 and TRBJ2-1; TRBD1 aligns across 8 bases. This CDR3 comprises 14 residues. V lost 5 bases and J lost 5; bases outside the gene matches: 5. CDR1 MNHEY and CDR2 SVGAGI come from the germline V gene. The CDR3, as DNA: TGTGCCAGCAGTCCGGGACAGGTTAACAATGAGCAGTTCTTC. Amino acid sequence: CASSPGQVNNEQFF.